The clone carrying this TCR beta chain has ten or more counts. This entry is derived from a study of regulatory T cells in long-lasting Graves disease. The overall study: The study enrolled newly diagnosed Graves' patients on antithyroid drugs under 3 months.

Time point meaning: newly diagnosed GD, antithyroid drugs for less than 3 months. PBMC-extracted RNA yielded the TCR library. One endocrinology department in Xi'an, China, was where patients came from. The peripheral blood volume drawn was about 9 milliliters, and it was collected into EDTA tubes. Construction of TCR beta libraries relied on iRepertoire HTBI primers and on Arm-PCR targeting CDR3 regions. TCRdb reprocessed the multiplex PCR reads with MiXCR, giving one entry per CDR3 protein. The top ten clones hold 38% of a sample with 250,000 to 400,000 distinct CDR3 sequences, 15% to 20% of them seen once. The CDR3 totals 17 residues. V lost 5 bases to trimming and J lost 1 base; unmatched junction nucleotides: 6.

V and J are TRBV12-3 or TRBV12-4 and TRBJ2-2; 11 nucleotides match TRBD2. This sample comprised peripheral blood mononuclear cells (PBMCs), obtained at new diagnosis, from a patient treated with antithyroid drugs. The receptor's source is a female donor with Graves disease. DNA for the CDR3: TGTGCCAGCAGTGGGAGGGGACTAGCGGTGAACACCGGGGAGCTGTTTTTT. Its translation is CASSGRGLAVNTGELFF.